The next 23 T cell receptor beta chains were all read from a single sample in a study of blood T cell repertoires in COVID-19. This table comes from immunoSEQ multiplex PCR, and its TCRdb copy is limited to in-frame clones, with some not included. Here the sample spans 90,000 to 150,000 clones, roughly 89% being singletons. The sequenced material came from peripheral blood. These receptors came from a woman between 45 and 65 years old with acute or convalescent COVID-19.

The genes are TRBV19 and TRBJ2-7, with 7 positions matching TRBD1. This CDR3 comprises 16 residues. Trimming took 5 bases from V and 1 from J; bases not matched to a gene: 11. CDR1 and CDR2 from the germline V gene are LNHDA and SQIVND (reference sequence). CDR3 in DNA: TGTGCCAGTAGTCCGGGGACAGCCTATTCGTCCTACGAGCAGTACTTC. Its translation is CASSPGTAYSSYEQYF.

The gene calls are TRBV6-4 and TRBJ2-1; 10 bases fit TRBD2. From germline, CDR1 is MRHNA and CDR2 SNTAGT. The CDR3 is 15 residues long. The V gene end was trimmed by 5 bases and the J gene end by 5 bases; junction bases not matched to a gene: 6. The CDR3 spells CASSRLAGNNNEQFF. The CDR3 region has the DNA TGTGCCAGCAGTCGACTAGCGGGTAACAACAATGAGCAGTTCTTC.

As for this clone: The sample holds other DNA sequences that translate to the same CDR3. V is TRBV7-2 and J is TRBJ2-2, with TRBD1 matching over 7 bases. Germline V gene sequence: CDR1 SGHTA, CDR2 FQGNSA. V lost 1 base and J lost 5; bases outside the gene matches: 1. There are 14 residues in the CDR3. The CDR3 loop is CASSLGQGTGELFF. In DNA form, the CDR3 reads TGTGCCAGCAGCTTAGGACAGGGAACCGGGGAGCTGTTTTTT.

This chain connects TRBV7-6 to TRBJ1-1; 7 nucleotides match TRBD1. Germline V gene sequence: CDR1 SGHVS, CDR2 FNYEAQ. Germline trimming cut 1 base from V and 3 bases from J; bases unmatched to any gene: 5. The CDR3 is 15 amino acids. CDR3 sequence reads: CASSLVDRVYTEAFF. The CDR3 DNA is TGTGCCAGCAGCTTAGTCGACAGGGTATACACTGAAGCTTTCTTT. The variable domain in full, with the rest retrieved from reference TRBV7-6 and TRBJ1-1, is GAGVSQSPRYKVTKRGQDVALRCDPISGHVSLYWYRQALGQGPEFLTYFNYEAQQDKSGLPNDRFSAERPEGSISTLTIQRTEQRDSAMYRCASSLVDRVYTEAFFGQGTRLTVV.

The chain links TRBV25-1 to TRBJ1-1; 8 nucleotides align to TRBD1. The CDR3 length is 16 residues. CDR1 is MGHDK, CDR2 SYGVNS, per germline. Losses at the gene ends were 4 bases for V and 1 base for J; bases not matched to a gene: 8. The CDR3 loop reads CASSATLGQENTEAFF. For the CDR3, the DNA is TGTGCCAGCAGTGCAACCCTGGGACAGGAGAACACTGAAGCTTTCTTT.

The J gene is TRBJ1-4, the V gene TRBV6-5, with D perhaps TRBD1 (5 bases). This CDR3 comprises 14 residues. Germline-derived CDR1 and CDR2 are MNHEY and SVGAGI. The CDR3 DNA reads as TGTGCGACCAGGGACTACGCAACTAATGAAAAACTGTTTTTT. Protein product: CATRDYATNEKLFF.

The V gene is TRBV5-5, the J gene TRBJ2-1; TRBD1 is a possible D gene (7 bases). CDR1 is SGHKS, CDR2 YYEKEE, per germline (reference sequence). V dropped 4 bases and J dropped 4 bases, with 12 bases sitting between them. There are 14 residues in the CDR3. DNA for the CDR3: TGTGCCAGCAGCCAGGGGGGCCTTTACAATGAGCAGTTCTTC. Translation: CASSQGGLYNEQFF. Looking up the rest from reference TRBV5-5 and TRBJ2-1 gives the full variable domain: DAGVTQSPTHLIKTRGQQVTLRCSPISGHKSVSWYQQVLGQGPQFIFQYYEKEERGRGNFPDRFSARQFPNYSSELNVNALLLGDSALYLCASSQGGLYNEQFFGPGTRLTVL.

This sequence joins TRBV5-1 and TRBJ2-5, with no clear D. This CDR3 spans 12 amino acids. The V gene's germline CDR1 is SGHRS and CDR2 YFSETQ. Trimming pared 2 bases from V and 1 base from J, leaving 3 bases between. The chain's CDR3 is CASSFSQETQYF. The CDR3 DNA sequence: TGCGCCAGCAGCTTCTCCCAAGAGACCCAGTACTTC.

The gene calls are TRBV28 and TRBJ2-7; TRBD2 might be the D (6 bases). The CDR3 contains 15 residues. The germline V and J ends were trimmed by 1 base and 2 bases, with 12 bases remaining between them. Germline assignment: CDR1 MDHEN and CDR2 SYDVKM. CDR3 nucleotide sequence: TGTGCCAGCAGTTTATCGGCTAGCGTGGCCTACGAGCAGTACTTC. It codes for CASSLSASVAYEQYF.

This chain links TRBV7-2 with TRBJ1-5; the D gene is possibly TRBD1 (5 bases). The CDR3 is 15 residues long. CDR1 and CDR2 from the germline V gene are SGHTA and FQGNSA. V lost 3 bases and J lost 2, with 11 bases in between. The CDR3 DNA sequence: TGTGCCAGCAGCTTTGGGAGGGGAGGCAATCAGCCCCAGCATTTT. This translates into CASSFGRGGNQPQHF.

This chain uses TRBV3-1 (or the pseudogene TRBV3-2) with TRBJ2-1, with 8 nucleotides matching TRBD2. The CDR3 runs to 16 residues. Germline-derived CDR1 and CDR2 are LGHDT and YNNKEL (reference sequence). The V segment lost 0 bases and the J segment 10 bases; nucleotides outside the gene matches: 11. The CDR3 loop is CASSQEPSAGVGEQFF. The CDR3 region has the DNA TGTGCCAGCAGCCAAGAGCCCTCAGCGGGAGTAGGGGAGCAGTTCTTC.

The chain combines TRBV21-1 with TRBJ2-3; the table assigns TRBD1, which was not confirmed against the DNA. TRBV21-1 is termed a pseudogene. This CDR3 has 17 residues. CDR3 sequence reads: CASSFPAFQGETDTQYF. The CDR3 DNA reads TGTGCCAGCAGCTTTCCCGCTTTTCAGGGTGAGACAGATACGCAGTATTTT.

This clone was counted a few times. The chain links TRBV24-1 to TRBJ1-1; 7 bases are shared with TRBD1. The CDR3 consists of 15 residues. Germline CDR1 and CDR2: KGHDR and SFDVKD. The V segment lost 3 bases and the J segment 4 bases; nucleotides outside the gene matches: 7. CDR3 in amino acids: CATSDKAAGGTEAFF. The CDR3 DNA is TGTGCCACCAGTGATAAGGCGGCAGGGGGCACTGAAGCTTTCTTT.

V usage is TRBV27 and J usage is TRBJ2-1; D might be TRBD2 (5 bases). Trimming removed 6 bases at V and 0 bases at J, with 24 bases between. This CDR3 is built from 19 residues. Germline values: CDR1 MNHEY, CDR2 SMNVEV (reference sequence). CDR3 residues: CASRSSGSALEGSYNEQFF. Written as DNA, the CDR3 is TGTGCCAGCAGGTCGAGCGGAAGTGCCCTCGAGGGCTCCTACAATGAGCAGTTCTTC.

This chain uses TRBV7-6 with TRBJ1-5, with no clear D. The CDR3 is 13 residues long. From germline, CDR1 is SGHVS and CDR2 FNYEAQ. Trimming cost V 1 base and J 4 bases, with 5 bases left between them. The CDR3 DNA sequence: TGTGCCAGCAGCTTAGTAGAGAATCAGCCCCAGCATTTT. Translated: CASSLVENQPQHF.

V gene TRBV24-1 combines with J gene TRBJ2-3; 9 positions match TRBD2. The V and J ends lost 4 bases and 0 bases, in that order; junction bases with no gene match: 4. The length of the CDR3 is 16 residues. Germline V gives CDR1 KGHDR, CDR2 SFDVKD. The CDR3 DNA reads as TGTGCCACCAGTGACCCCGGGACTAGCAGCACAGATACGCAGTATTTT. Translating it yields CATSDPGTSSTDTQYF.

This rearrangement joins TRBV18 to TRBJ1-5; D call uncertain. The CDR3 is 15 residues long. CDR1 and CDR2 from the germline V gene are KGHSH and LQKENI. The V and J ends lost 5 bases and 0 bases respectively, with 11 bases between them. The CDR3 region is CASSEEPYSNQPQHF. In DNA, the CDR3 is TGTGCCAGCTCAGAGGAGCCCTATAGCAATCAGCCCCAGCATTTT.

V is TRBV19 and J is TRBJ1-6, with D possibly TRBD1 on 6 matching bases. CDR3 length equals 14 residues. Per the germline V gene, CDR1 is LNHDA and CDR2 is SQIVND (reference sequence). V was trimmed by 8 bases and J by 9 bases, leaving 17 bases between them. The CDR3 DNA is TGTGCCAGTCGCATCCCGAGAGGGGGTTCACCCCTCCACTTT. Protein sequence: CASRIPRGGSPLHF.

The chain couples TRBV6-6 to TRBJ1-5; 11 bases are shared with TRBD1. The CDR3 sequence is 15 residues long. V shed 7 bases, J shed 2 bases, and the junction held 4 bases outside the gene matches. Germline values: CDR1 MNHNY, CDR2 SVGAGI (reference sequence). As DNA, the CDR3 is TGTGCCAGCAAGTTGGGACAGGGGGGCAATCAGCCCCAGCATTTT. It codes for CASKLGQGGNQPQHF.

This chain's CDR3 is CASSPRLAGVGRGETQYF. DNA of the CDR3: TGTGCCAGCTCACCTCGACTAGCGGGAGTCGGTCGTGGAGAGACCCAGTACTTC. The chain has TRBV18 and TRBJ2-5, with 12 bases fitting TRBD2. After removal of 3 bases from V and 4 bases from J, the junction contained 12 bases not matched to a gene. This CDR3 comprises 18 residues. The V gene's germline CDR1 is KGHSH and CDR2 LQKENI.

In its sample, this clone was seen a few times. The chain has TRBV3-1 (or the pseudogene TRBV3-2) and TRBJ1-5; perhaps TRBD1 as D (5 bases). V lost 0 bases to trimming and J lost 2 bases, with 14 bases between them. The CDR3 has 17 residues. The V gene's germline CDR1 is LGHDT and CDR2 YNNKEL (reference sequence). CDR3 coding DNA: TGTGCCAGCAGCCAAGATCAGGCAGGGATGGGCAATCAGCCCCAGCATTTT. Protein product: CASSQDQAGMGNQPQHF.

The chain combines TRBV12-3 or TRBV12-4 with TRBJ1-1, with a weak D call TRBD1 (6 bases). The CDR3 is 12 amino acids. The DNA of the CDR3 is TGTGCACAACAGGGCCCGAACACTGAAGCTTTCTTT. Translation gives CAQQGPNTEAFF.

CDR3 in amino acids: CSVVEGGIDTQYF. The CDR3 nucleotides are TGCAGCGTTGTTGAGGGGGGGATAGATACGCAGTATTTT. This chain uses TRBV29-1 with TRBJ2-3; TRBD2 might be the D (7 bases). The germline V gene has CDR1 SQVTM and CDR2 ANQGSEA. V lost 4 bases to trimming and J lost 5 bases, with 13 bases between them. The CDR3 contains 13 residues.